The clone carrying this T cell receptor beta chain was counted a single time. This specimen comes from a study of blood T cell repertoires in COVID-19. Whole-study context: Donors in the United States, Italy and Spain gave samples during acute or convalescent COVID-19. T cells, B-cell-depleted T cells, or PBMCs supplied cDNA or gDNA.

The CDR3 extends over 17 amino acids. In germline, CDR1 is SGDLS, CDR2 YYNGEE. V lost 0 bases to trimming and J lost 4 bases; unmatched junction nucleotides: 9. In the authors' methods: How many nucleated cells were present was estimated from reference gene primer amplification. The assay was immunoSEQ multiplex PCR, and TCRdb's table has in-frame clones only and misses some. The DNA was the basis for D and trimming; V, J and clone size are from that table. The sample yields roughly 200,000 clones, around 87% seen once. The chain uses TRBV9 and TRBJ2-5; 10 nucleotides match TRBD2. Sequencing was performed on peripheral blood. The source of this sequence is a woman aged 18-35 years who had recovered from COVID-19. The DNA of the CDR3 is TGTGCCAGCAGCGTAGCCCCCCTAGCGGGGGCCGGAGAGACCCAGTACTTC. This encodes CASSVAPLAGAGETQYF.